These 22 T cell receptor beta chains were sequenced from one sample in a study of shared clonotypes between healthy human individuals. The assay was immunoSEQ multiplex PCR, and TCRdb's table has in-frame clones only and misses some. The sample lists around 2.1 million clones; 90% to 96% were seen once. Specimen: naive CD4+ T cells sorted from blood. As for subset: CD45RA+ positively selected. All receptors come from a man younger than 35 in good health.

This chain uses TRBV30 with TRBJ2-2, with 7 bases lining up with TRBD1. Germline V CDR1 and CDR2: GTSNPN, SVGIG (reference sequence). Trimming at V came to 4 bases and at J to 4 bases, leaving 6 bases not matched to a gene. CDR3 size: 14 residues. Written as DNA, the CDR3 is TGTGCCTGGACGGGACAGCCCGTCACCGGGGAGCTGTTTTTT. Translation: CAWTGQPVTGELFF.

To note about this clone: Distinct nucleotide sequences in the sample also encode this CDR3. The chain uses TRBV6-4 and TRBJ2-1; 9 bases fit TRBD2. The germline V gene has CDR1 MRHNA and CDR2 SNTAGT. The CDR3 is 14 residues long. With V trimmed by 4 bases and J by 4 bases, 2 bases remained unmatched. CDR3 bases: TGTGCCAGCAGTGTCGCGGGAGGGTACAATGAGCAGTTCTTC. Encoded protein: CASSVAGGYNEQFF.

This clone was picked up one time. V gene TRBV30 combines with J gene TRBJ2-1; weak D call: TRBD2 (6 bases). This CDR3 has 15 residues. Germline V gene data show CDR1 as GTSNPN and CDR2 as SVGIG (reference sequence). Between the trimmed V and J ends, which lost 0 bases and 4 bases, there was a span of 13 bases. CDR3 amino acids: CAWSVRGSGYNEQFF. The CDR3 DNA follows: TGTGCCTGGAGTGTAAGGGGTAGCGGTTACAATGAGCAGTTCTTC.

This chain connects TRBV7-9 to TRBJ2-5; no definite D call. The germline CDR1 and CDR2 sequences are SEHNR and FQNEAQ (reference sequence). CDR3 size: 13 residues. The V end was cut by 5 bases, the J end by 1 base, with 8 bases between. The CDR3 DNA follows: TGTGCCAGCAGCCAATCTAGCCAAGAGACCCAGTACTTC. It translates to CASSQSSQETQYF.

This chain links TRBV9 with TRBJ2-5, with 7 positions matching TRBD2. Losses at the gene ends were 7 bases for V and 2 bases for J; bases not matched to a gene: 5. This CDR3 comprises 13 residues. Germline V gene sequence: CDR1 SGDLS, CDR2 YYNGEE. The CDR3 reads CASGRGPQETQYF. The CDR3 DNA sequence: TGTGCCAGCGGGAGGGGACCACAAGAGACCCAGTACTTC.

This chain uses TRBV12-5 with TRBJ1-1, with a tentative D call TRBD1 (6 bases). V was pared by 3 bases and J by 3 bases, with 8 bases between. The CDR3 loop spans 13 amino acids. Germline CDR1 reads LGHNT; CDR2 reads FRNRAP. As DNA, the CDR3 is TGTGCTAGTGGTTTCGCAGGGGACACTGAAGCTTTCTTT. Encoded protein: CASGFAGDTEAFF.

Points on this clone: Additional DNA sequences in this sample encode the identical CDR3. CDR3 coding DNA: TGTGCCAGCAGCTTAGGGTCCAACACTGAAGCTTTCTTT. Translating gives CASSLGSNTEAFF. The chain links TRBV11-2 to TRBJ1-1, with D hard to call. V was clipped by 1 base and J by 2 bases, with 5 bases between them. CDR1 SGHAT and CDR2 FQNNGV come from the germline V gene. The CDR3 is made up of 13 amino acids.

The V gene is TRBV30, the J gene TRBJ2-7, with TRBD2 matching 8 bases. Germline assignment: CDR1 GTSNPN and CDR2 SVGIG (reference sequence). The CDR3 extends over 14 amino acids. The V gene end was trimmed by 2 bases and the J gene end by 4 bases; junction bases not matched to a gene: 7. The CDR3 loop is CAWSRGSGGYEQYF. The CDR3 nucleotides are TGTGCCTGGAGTAGGGGCAGCGGGGGATACGAGCAGTACTTC.

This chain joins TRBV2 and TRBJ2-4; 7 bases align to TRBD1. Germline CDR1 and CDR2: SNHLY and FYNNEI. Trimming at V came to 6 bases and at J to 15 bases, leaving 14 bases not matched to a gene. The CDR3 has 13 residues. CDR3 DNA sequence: TGTGCCAGCAGCCGGGACAGTCCGTCGTCGTGGTACTTC. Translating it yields CASSRDSPSSWYF.

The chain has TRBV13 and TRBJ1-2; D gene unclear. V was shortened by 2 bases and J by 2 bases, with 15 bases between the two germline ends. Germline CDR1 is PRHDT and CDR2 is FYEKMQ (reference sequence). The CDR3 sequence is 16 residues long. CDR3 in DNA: TGTGCCAGCAGCTTAAGTTTAACTCCCGGGAACTATGGCTACACCTTC. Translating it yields CASSLSLTPGNYGYTF. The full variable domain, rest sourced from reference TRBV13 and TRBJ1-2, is AAGVIQSPRHLIKEKRETATLKCYPIPRHDTVYWYQQGPGQDPQFLISFYEKMQSDKGSIPDRFSAQQFSDYHSELNMSSLELGDSALYFCASSLSLTPGNYGYTFGSGTRLTVV.

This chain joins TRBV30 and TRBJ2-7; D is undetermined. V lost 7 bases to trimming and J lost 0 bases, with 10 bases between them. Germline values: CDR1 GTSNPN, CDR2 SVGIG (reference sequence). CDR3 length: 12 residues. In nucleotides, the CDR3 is TGTGCCTTAACCGGGCTCTCCTACGAGCAGTACTTC. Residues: CALTGLSYEQYF.

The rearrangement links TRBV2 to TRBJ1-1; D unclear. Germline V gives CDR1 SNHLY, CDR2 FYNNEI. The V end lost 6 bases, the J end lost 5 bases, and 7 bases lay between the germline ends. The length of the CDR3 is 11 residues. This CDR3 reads CASRTYTEAFF. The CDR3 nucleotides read TGTGCCAGCAGGACTTATACTGAAGCTTTCTTT. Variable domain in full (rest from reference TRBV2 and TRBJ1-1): EPEVTQTPSHQVTQMGQEVILRCVPISNHLYFYWYRQILGQKVEFLVSFYNNEISEKSEIFDDQFSVERPDGSNFTLKIRSTKLEDSAMYFCASRTYTEAFFGQGTRLTVV.

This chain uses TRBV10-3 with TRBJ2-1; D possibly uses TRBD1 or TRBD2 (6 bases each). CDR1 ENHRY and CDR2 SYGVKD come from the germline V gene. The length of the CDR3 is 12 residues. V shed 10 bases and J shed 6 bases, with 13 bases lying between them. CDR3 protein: CASTGAVNEQFF. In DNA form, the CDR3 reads TGTGCCAGCACGGGGGCGGTCAATGAGCAGTTCTTC.

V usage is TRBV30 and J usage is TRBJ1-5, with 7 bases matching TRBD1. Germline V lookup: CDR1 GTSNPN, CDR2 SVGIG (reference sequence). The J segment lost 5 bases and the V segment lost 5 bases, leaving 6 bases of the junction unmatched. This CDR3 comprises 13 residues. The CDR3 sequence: CAWGDRVHQPQHF. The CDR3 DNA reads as TGTGCCTGGGGAGACAGGGTGCATCAGCCCCAGCATTTT.

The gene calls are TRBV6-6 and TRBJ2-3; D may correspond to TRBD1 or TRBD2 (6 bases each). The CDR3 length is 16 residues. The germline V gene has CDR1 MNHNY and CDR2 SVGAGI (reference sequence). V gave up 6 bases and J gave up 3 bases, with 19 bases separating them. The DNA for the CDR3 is TGTGCCAGCAGCCCCCGGGGGCAGGGGAAAACAGATACGCAGTATTTT. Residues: CASSPRGQGKTDTQYF.

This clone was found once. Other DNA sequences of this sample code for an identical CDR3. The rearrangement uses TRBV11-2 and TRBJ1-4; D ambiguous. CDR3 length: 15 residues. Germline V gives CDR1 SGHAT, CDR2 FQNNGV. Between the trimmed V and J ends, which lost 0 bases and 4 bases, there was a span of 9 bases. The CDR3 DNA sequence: TGTGCCAGCAGCTTAGATCGGGGTGGTAATGAAAAACTGTTTTTT. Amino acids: CASSLDRGGNEKLFF.

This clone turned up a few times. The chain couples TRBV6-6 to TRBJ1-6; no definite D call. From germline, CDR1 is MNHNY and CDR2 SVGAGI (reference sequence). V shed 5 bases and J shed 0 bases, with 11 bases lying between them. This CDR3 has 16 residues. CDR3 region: CASSGKGSSYNSPLHF. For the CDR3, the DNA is TGTGCCAGCAGTGGGAAAGGGAGCTCCTATAATTCACCCCTCCACTTT.

The CDR3 spells CASSITNEKLFF. The CDR3 DNA follows: TGTGCCAGCAGTATCACTAATGAAAAACTGTTTTTT. The gene calls are TRBV6-6 and TRBJ1-4; D is unclear. V was clipped by 5 bases and J by 2 bases, with 3 bases between them. The CDR3 totals 12 residues. CDR1 and CDR2 from the germline V gene are MNHNY and SVGAGI (reference sequence).

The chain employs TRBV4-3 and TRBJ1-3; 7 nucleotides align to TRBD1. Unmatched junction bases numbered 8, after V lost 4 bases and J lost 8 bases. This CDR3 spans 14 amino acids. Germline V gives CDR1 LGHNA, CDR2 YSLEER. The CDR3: CASSPGQARDTIYF. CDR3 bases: TGCGCCAGCAGCCCCGGACAGGCCAGGGACACCATATATTTT.

Here the CDR3 reads CASSLGVGQAIAKNIQYF. CDR3 nucleotide sequence: TGTGCCAGCAGCTTAGGGGTTGGACAGGCAATAGCCAAAAACATTCAGTACTTC. The V call is TRBV11-2, the J call TRBJ2-4; 7 nucleotides match TRBD1. The V and J ends lost 1 base and 0 bases, in that order; junction bases with no gene match: 9. This CDR3 has 18 residues. Germline CDR1 SGHAT, CDR2 FQNNGV.

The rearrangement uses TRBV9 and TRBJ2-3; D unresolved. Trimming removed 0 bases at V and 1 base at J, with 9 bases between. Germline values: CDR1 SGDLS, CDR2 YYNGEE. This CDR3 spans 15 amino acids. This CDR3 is CASSVGAARTDTQYF. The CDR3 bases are TGTGCCAGCAGCGTAGGGGCGGCCCGCACAGATACGCAGTATTTT.

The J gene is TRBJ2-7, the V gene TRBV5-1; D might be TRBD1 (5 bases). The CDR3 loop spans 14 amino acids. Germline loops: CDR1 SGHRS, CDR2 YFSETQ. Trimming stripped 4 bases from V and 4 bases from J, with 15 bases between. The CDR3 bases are TGCGCCAGCAGCAAAGAAAGGGGCCTTTACGAGCAGTACTTC. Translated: CASSKERGLYEQYF.